A single sample gave rise to the 16 T cell receptor beta chains below, sequenced in a study of esophageal squamous cell carcinoma under preoperative chemotherapy. Specified time point: before preoperative PTX-NDP chemotherapy. Each CDR3 protein is one row after TCRdb ran MiXCR on the PCR reads. This table has fewer than 16,000 distinct CDR3 sequences, 60% appearing once. Collection of the sample occurred from a patient given preoperative chemotherapy. These receptors all come from a human donor with esophageal squamous cell carcinoma. The donor label of this sample is uncertain.

This clonotype appeared a few times. The J gene is TRBJ2-5, the V gene TRBV12-3 or TRBV12-4, with 12 bases aligning to TRBD1. The DNA end is a closer match to TRBJ2-7, so the J assignment may be wrong. The CDR3 contains 14 residues. The CDR3 DNA reads TGTGCCAGCAGGGGACAGGGGGCCGGGTACGAGCAGTACTTC. Translated, it gives CASRGQGAGYEQYF.

This clonotype was seen a handful of times. J is TRBJ2-1 and V is TRBV12-3 or TRBV12-4; the D is unclear. Trimming left V 2 bases short and J 10 bases short, with 18 bases between. The CDR3 is 15 residues long. The CDR3 DNA follows: TGTGCCAGCAGTTTACGGGCGGAGTTGGAAACCGAGCAGTTCTTC. Its translation is CASSLRAELETEQFF.

Comments on this clonotype: Mismatch with germline at one junction end may stem from a read error. This sequence joins TRBV6-1 and TRBJ2-3; D perhaps matches TRBD2 (8 bases). The CDR3 contains 15 residues. CDR1 MNHNS and CDR2 SASEGT come from the germline V gene. CDR3 amino acids: CASVKGAGGENMQYF. As DNA, the CDR3 is TGTGCCAGTGTAAAGGGGGCGGGGGGCGAGAACATGCAGTATTTC.

Notes on this clonotype: A much larger clonotype is one base distant, so this may be a read error. A read error is likely, as this CDR3 ends without the conserved phenylalanine or tryptophan. The chain uses TRBV27 and TRBJ1-6; 8 bases line up with TRBD1. J was trimmed by 8 bases and V by 5 bases; bases with no gene match: 11. Germline-derived CDR1 and CDR2 are MNHEY and SMNVEV (reference sequence). The CDR3 is 16 amino acids. The CDR3 region is CASSLTNRGAYSPLHL. CDR3 sequence (DNA): TGTGCCAGCAGTCTAACTAACAGGGGGGCCTATTCACCCCTCCACCTT.

A few counts support this clonotype. The chain combines TRBV12-3 or TRBV12-4 with TRBJ2-1, with D uncertain. Trimming took 4 bases from V and 5 from J, leaving 9 bases between them. The CDR3 runs to 13 residues. The CDR3 reads CASSWAVNNEQFF. The DNA of the CDR3 is TGTGCCAGCAGTTGGGCCGTTAACAATGAGCAGTTCTTC.

The chain recombines TRBV3-1 with TRBJ2-1, with D maybe TRBD2 (7 bases). With the DNA end fitting TRBJ2-5 better, the J assignment may be wrong. Germline V gene data show CDR1 as LGHDT and CDR2 as YNNKEL (reference sequence). The CDR3 contains 13 residues. Here the CDR3 DNA reads TGTGCCAGCAGCGGAAGGGGGGGCGGGACCCAGTACTTC. Its translation is CASSGRGGGTQYF.

V gene TRBV4-1 combines with J gene TRBJ2-1, with D perhaps matching TRBD2 (5 bases). In germline, CDR1 is MGHRA, CDR2 YSYEKL. The V and J ends lost 3 bases and 0 bases respectively, with 9 bases between them. The CDR3 contains 15 residues. The CDR3 loop reads CASSHSGGSYNEQFF. The CDR3 DNA reads as TGCGCCAGCAGCCACAGCGGAGGCTCCTACAATGAGCAGTTCTTC.

This sequence joins TRBV7-6 and TRBJ2-5, with 13 bases that match TRBD2. The J call could be wrong; TRBJ2-7 is a better fit for the DNA end. There are 17 residues in the CDR3. Germline V gene sequence: CDR1 SGHVS, CDR2 FNYEAQ. CDR3 protein: CASSTTSGGSMSYEQYF. The CDR3 nucleotides read TGTGCCAGCAGCACGACTAGCGGGGGGTCCATGTCCTACGAGCAGTACTTC.

This clonotype was recorded a few times. This rearrangement joins TRBV20-1 to TRBJ2-2, with 7 bases aligning to TRBD1. V shed 3 bases, J shed 6 bases, and the junction held 13 bases outside the gene matches. The V gene's germline CDR1 is DFQATT and CDR2 SNEGSKA (reference sequence). The CDR3 runs to 16 residues. The CDR3, as DNA: TGCAGTGCTAGGTCAACAGGGGTTCAGGTGGCCGGGGAGCTGTTTTTT. Its translation is CSARSTGVQVAGELFF.

On this clonotype: At one end the junction does not follow the germline gene, possibly because of a read error. The V call is TRBV6-5, the J call TRBJ2-1; 8 nucleotides match TRBD2. Germline-derived CDR1 and CDR2 are MNHEY and SVGAGI. This CDR3 contains 16 residues. The CDR3 DNA reads TGTGCCAGCAGTTACAGTTCCCGGGGGGGCAGGACCCATCAACTCTTC. The encoded protein is CASSYSSRGGRTHQLF.

This clonotype was counted at least ten times. The V and J genes are TRBV7-2 and TRBJ2-1, with D possibly TRBD1 on 5 matching bases. V was cut by 5 bases and J by 4 bases, with 9 bases left in between. CDR3 size: 13 residues. Germline V gives CDR1 SGHTA, CDR2 FQGNSA. For the CDR3, the DNA is TGTGCCAGCAGCCGACCAGGGTACAATGAGCAGTTCTTC. This translates into CASSRPGYNEQFF. Full variable domain (remainder filled in from reference TRBV7-2 and TRBJ2-1): GAGVSQSPSNKVTEKGKDVELRCDPISGHTALYWYRQSLGQGLEFLIYFQGNSAPDKSGLPSDRFSAERTGGSVSTLTIQRTQQEDSAVYLCASSRPGYNEQFFGPGTRLTVL.

This clonotype has just one count. Its ends do not fully match the called genes, so a read error is possible. This rearrangement joins TRBV7-8 to TRBJ2-1, with 9 bases matching TRBD2. Germline V gene lookup returns CDR1 SGHVS and CDR2 FQNEAQ. This CDR3 is built from 14 residues. Written as DNA, the CDR3 is TGTGCCAGCAGCGTAGCGGGAGAGAGCAATGAGCAGTTCTTC. It translates to CASSVAGESNEQFF.

The V gene is TRBV12-3 or TRBV12-4, the J gene TRBJ1-1; D gene ambiguous. This CDR3 has 15 amino acids. Trimming left V 6 bases short and J 0 bases short, with 14 bases between. The CDR3 bases are TGTGCCAGCAGCTCCCCGGAGGTCATGAACACTGAAGCTTTCTTT. It translates to CASSSPEVMNTEAFF.

Points on this clonotype: The junction shows a germline mismatch at one end, possibly a read error. The rearrangement joins TRBV6-1 to TRBJ2-2, with a weak D call TRBD2 (5 bases). Germline V gene lookup returns CDR1 MNHNS and CDR2 SASEGT. The CDR3 runs to 14 residues. CDR3 nucleotide sequence: TGTGCCAGCAGCCTGGGAGTCAACACCGGGGAGCTGTATTTT. Translated: CASSLGVNTGELYF.

This clonotype is medium-sized in the sample. At one end the junction does not follow the germline gene, possibly because of a read error. J is TRBJ2-3 and V is TRBV6-1; D might be TRBD2 (7 bases). From germline, CDR1 is MNHNS and CDR2 SASEGT. The CDR3 runs 14 residues. CDR3 protein: CAGAGGGDTETQYF. In DNA form, the CDR3 reads TGTGCGGGCGCTGGGGGGGGGGACACAGAGACGCAGTATTTC.

The rearrangement links TRBV7-8 to TRBJ2-3, with 11 bases aligning to TRBD2. Germline lookup yields CDR1 SGHVS and CDR2 FQNEAQ. CDR3 size: 16 residues. With V trimmed by 5 bases and J by 2 bases, 6 bases remained unmatched. CDR3 nucleotides: TGTGCCAGCAGCCCGAGGACTAGCGGGCTCACAGATACGCAGTATTTT. Its translation: CASSPRTSGLTDTQYF.